This T cell receptor beta chain appears in the sequencing data of a study of blood T cells in healthy people across ages (dated by TCRdb to 2014 to 2015). About the investigation overall: Template switching captured roughly one uniquely barcoded TCR beta cDNA molecule per two T cells in model experiments. The study measured age-related changes in TCR beta repertoire diversity using deep sequencing normalized with unique cDNA molecular identifiers. The donors were divided into four age groups: young (average about 16 years), middle-aged (around 41), aged (approximately 62) and long-lived (about 84). To avoid experimental bias, donors of different ages were spread randomly across the sequencing lanes. For two donors (one aged 18 to 30 and one aged 80 or older), the study analyzed two additional independent replicas of 1 million unique cDNA reads from the same blood draw.

The paper's findings and limits, for the study overall: Conclusive comparison of naive and antigen-experienced compartments was prevented by the profiling of bulk unsorted PBMCs. Estimates of total diversity based on one million sequenced T cells were regarded as lower bounds and as underestimates. Because the CMV infection status of the donors was unknown, age-related changes in expanded clonotypes may potentially have been confounded. As age increased, observed TCR beta diversity per million T cells dropped in a roughly linear way, and a significant reduction was already evident by age about 40. Observed TCR beta diversity correlated strongly with the percentage of naive T cells measured by flow cytometry. Compared with the aged group, the long-lived group had more naive CD4+ T cells, fewer expanded clones and increased TCR diversity, a pattern suggesting age selection.

The cysteine opens and the phenylalanine closes a CDR3 of 14 amino acids. Kept here is only the CDR3 DNA, which spans 42 bases and is read in frame from base 1. V is clipped by 7 bases and J by 8 bases, and the sequence between their germline boundaries is 18 bases long. CDR1 and CDR2, looked up from the germline V gene, are ENHRY and SYGVKD. On this clonotype: Its antigen remains undetermined. There are no base qualities to consult, and no much larger clone falls within one base.

Library construction relied on 5' RACE. Sequencing was carried out with an Illumina HiSeq 2500. A second roughly 6 to 12 cycle PCR used a sample-barcoded 5' primer and a J-beta primer mix. Each TCR beta cDNA molecule received a unique molecular identifier from a template-switch 5' adaptor carrying 12 random nucleotides. Each sample yielded at least 2.5 million CDR3-containing paired-end reads. The Mint cDNA synthesis kit, primed by a TRBC-specific oligonucleotide, was used to synthesize first-strand cDNA from all RNA. Following uracil-DNA glycosylase treatment, a first 18-cycle PCR with universal primers M1SS and BC2_uni_R was performed on all cDNA. As for how the authors treated the data: For normalization, 1 million high-quality reads were randomly selected from each sample, with every read carrying a distinct molecular identifier. Reads with shared molecular identifiers were discarded instead of being binned into consensus sequences. MiTCR, run with a Q25 quality threshold and the strictest error-elimination algorithm, handled CDR3 identification, clonotype clustering and error correction. A nonparametric unseen species model with Euler transformation was used to estimate a lower bound on total TCR beta diversity. TCRdb reprocessing: public reads trimmed at Q25 with fastp, clones called with MiXCR, in-frame beta chains kept. CDR3 protein duplicates are merged, each entry listing the most common genes and DNA. These V and J calls originate from TCRdb's pipeline instead of the authors' own analysis. The sample profile shows over a million distinct CDR3 sequences; approximately 60% of them were found once. The top ten hold over 5.5% of the sample.

The donors were some 39 Caucasian individuals from Russia, aged roughly 6 to 100 years, who were systemically healthy. Each donor gave about 9.8 milliliters of peripheral blood, drawn into EDTA-treated Vacutainer tubes. Ficoll-Paque density-gradient centrifugation was used to isolate PBMCs, with at least 7 million per sample. Trizol reagent was used to extract total RNA from PBMCs, with at least 5.5 micrograms per sample. Naive CD45RAhigh/CD27high T cell percentages were measured by flow cytometry on a PBMC aliquot from every donor. The sequence links TRBV10-3 to TRBJ2-1; the D gene could be either TRBD1 or TRBD2, each agreeing at 5 bases. This clonotype was sampled from a man aged 18 to 30 in good health. Sequenced sample: blood. At the DNA level, the sequence is TGTGCCATCAATAGCGACAGCTTTGGAGATGAGCAGTTCTTC. It encodes CAINSDSFGDEQFF.